A single sample gave rise to the 32 T cell receptor beta chains below, sequenced in a study of response to subunit inactivated influenza vaccine. From the RT-PCR reads, TCRdb called clonotypes with MiXCR, one entry per CDR3 protein. The sample has some 850,000 distinct CDR3 sequences; less than 20% are singletons. The sample in question was PBMCs from blood, obtained more than 4 days after vaccination. The receptors were sampled from a man aged 45 to 65 who received an inactivated influenza vaccine.

The chain is built from TRBV24-1 and TRBJ2-1; D is uncertain. The CDR3 length is 13 residues. The V gene lost 9 bases and the J gene lost 6 bases, with 14 bases spanning the gap. CDR1 is KGHDR, CDR2 SFDVKD, per germline. The CDR3 here is CATRGPTGNEQFF. Here the CDR3 DNA reads TGTGCCACCCGCGGTCCGACCGGCAATGAGCAGTTCTTC.

The V call is TRBV20-1, the J call TRBJ2-1; 9 nucleotides line up with TRBD2. The CDR3 has 14 amino acids. Trimming cost V 4 bases and J 8 bases; bases outside gene matches: 9. Germline assignment: CDR1 DFQATT and CDR2 SNEGSKA (reference sequence). In nucleotides, the CDR3 is TGCAGTGCTATTAGTAGCGGGGGTTTTGATGAGCAGTTCTTC. Translated, it gives CSAISSGGFDEQFF.

This clonotype was detected ten times or more. V gene TRBV29-1 combines with J gene TRBJ1-2, with D hard to call. The CDR3 has 13 amino acids. Germline CDR1 is SQVTM and CDR2 is ANQGSEA. Trimming removed 2 bases from V and 4 bases from J, with 11 bases in between. The CDR3, as DNA: TGCAGCGTTGAAAGGGAGGGCGGCTATGGCTACACCTTC. It yields the protein CSVEREGGYGYTF. The variable domain in full, completed from reference TRBV29-1 and TRBJ1-2, reads SAVISQKPSRDICQRGTSLTIQCQVDSQVTMMFWYRQQPGQSLTLIATANQGSEATYESGFVIDKFPISRPNLTFSTLTVSNMSPEDSSIYLCSVEREGGYGYTFGSGTRLTVV.

This clonotype was recorded a few times. This chain links TRBV20-1 with TRBJ2-1; TRBD2 matches 9 bases. V shed 5 bases and J 7 bases; nucleotides not matched to a gene: 3. This CDR3 comprises 12 residues. Germline CDR1 DFQATT, CDR2 SNEGSKA (reference sequence). The CDR3 region is CSAPSGINEQFF. CDR3 in DNA: TGCAGTGCTCCTAGCGGGATAAATGAGCAGTTCTTC.

This clonotype was picked up a small number of times. This chain joins TRBV12-3 or TRBV12-4 and TRBJ2-2; tentatively, D is TRBD1 (5 bases). CDR3 size: 15 residues. The V end was cut by 9 bases, the J end by 3 bases, with 17 bases between. DNA for the CDR3: TGTGCCAGTGGCCGCCGGCAGGGCGACACCGGGGAGCTGTTTTTT. Translation: CASGRRQGDTGELFF.

V usage is TRBV4-3 and J usage is TRBJ2-6, with D hard to call. The ends were cut back, 1 base at V and 2 bases at J, with 6 bases in the middle. The CDR3 runs to 15 residues. CDR1 LGHNA and CDR2 YSLEER come from the germline V gene. CDR3 amino acids: CASSQVPTGANVLTF. The CDR3 DNA sequence: TGCGCCAGCAGCCAAGTTCCTACTGGGGCCAACGTCCTGACTTTC.

This clonotype turned up a few times. As DNA, the CDR3 is TGTGCCAGCAGCTCAGCATCGGACTATGGCTACACCTTC. It yields the protein CASSSASDYGYTF. The gene calls are TRBV7-9 and TRBJ1-2; the D is unclear. This CDR3 contains 13 residues. Trimming stripped 4 bases from V and 3 bases from J, with 9 bases between. Germline CDR1 SEHNR, CDR2 FQNEAQ (reference sequence).

This clonotype was seen a handful of times. The chain has TRBV4-3 and TRBJ2-3; TRBD2 matches at 12 bases. The germline CDR1 and CDR2 sequences are LGHNA and YSLEER. This CDR3 spans 16 amino acids. After removal of 2 bases from V and 5 bases from J, the junction contained 5 bases not matched to a gene. CDR3 bases: TGCGCCAGCAGCCAAAGACTAGCGGGAGTGGAAGATACGCAGTATTTT. It encodes CASSQRLAGVEDTQYF.

This clonotype was picked up a small number of times. The chain carries TRBV24-1 and TRBJ2-2, with 13 bases that match TRBD2. J was trimmed by 0 bases and V by 5 bases; bases with no gene match: 8. The CDR3 is made up of 19 amino acids. Germline CDR1 KGHDR, CDR2 SFDVKD. Here the CDR3 reads CATSGATGLAGSNTGELFF. CDR3 DNA sequence: TGTGCCACCAGTGGGGCCACGGGACTAGCGGGGTCGAACACCGGGGAGCTGTTTTTT.

J is TRBJ2-1 and V is TRBV4-1; 7 nucleotides align to TRBD2. Germline trimming cut 1 base from V and 4 bases from J; bases unmatched to any gene: 10. The CDR3 is 17 residues long. In germline, CDR1 is MGHRA, CDR2 YSYEKL. The CDR3, as DNA: TGCGCCAGCAGCCAAGTCCGGTTGCGGGGGATTTACAATGAGCAGTTCTTC. Amino acids: CASSQVRLRGIYNEQFF.

The V call is TRBV9, the J call TRBJ2-2, with 7 positions matching TRBD1. Germline CDR1 reads SGDLS; CDR2 reads YYNGEE. The CDR3 has 15 residues. The V segment lost 7 bases and the J segment 4 bases; nucleotides outside the gene matches: 10. CDR3 nucleotides: TGTGCCAGCGCCAGAGGGACAGAGCTCACCGGGGAGCTGTTTTTT. This encodes CASARGTELTGELFF.

This clonotype was seen at least ten times. The chain joins TRBV12-3 or TRBV12-4 to TRBJ1-2, with a weak D call TRBD1 (5 bases). The ends were cut back, 3 bases at V and 8 bases at J, with 10 bases in the middle. CDR3 length: 12 residues. The CDR3 is CASSFTRDGYTF. CDR3 in DNA: TGTGCCAGCAGTTTCACTAGGGACGGCTACACCTTC.

The chain uses TRBV3-1 and TRBJ2-2; D might be TRBD1 (6 bases). The CDR3 loop spans 17 amino acids. Trimming cost V 1 base and J 1 base, with 13 bases left between them. The germline V gene has CDR1 LGHDT and CDR2 YNNKEL (reference sequence). As DNA, the CDR3 is TGTGCCAGCAGCCAAGGCCCGGGACAACAGAACACCGGGGAGCTGTTTTTT. It encodes CASSQGPGQQNTGELFF.

This clonotype was seen a few times. The chain combines TRBV28 with TRBJ2-3, with no clear D. Trimming took 5 bases from V and 1 from J, leaving 13 bases between them. CDR3 length equals 15 residues. The germline gives CDR1 MDHEN, CDR2 SYDVKM. The CDR3 region is CASSNAVGGTDTQYF. The CDR3 DNA follows: TGTGCCAGCAGTAACGCCGTTGGGGGCACAGATACGCAGTATTTT.

This clonotype was counted between two and nine times. V gene TRBV5-1 combines with J gene TRBJ2-7; unclear D gene. Germline loops: CDR1 SGHRS, CDR2 YFSETQ. The CDR3 has 12 amino acids. The germline V and J ends were trimmed by 3 bases and 5 bases, with 9 bases remaining between them. CDR3 DNA sequence: TGCGCCAGCAGCTCCCCAGGTGACGAGCAGTACTTC. Its translation: CASSSPGDEQYF.

With respect to this clonotype: One junction end does not reproduce the germline sequence, and a read error may be involved. The chain couples TRBV20-1 to TRBJ1-3; no reliable D call. Germline V lookup: CDR1 DFQATT, CDR2 SNEGSKA (reference sequence). The CDR3 loop spans 14 amino acids. DNA for the CDR3: TGCAGTGCCCTCGGGGATAGCTCTGGAAACACCATATATTTC. Translated: CSALGDSSGNTIYF.

There are a few counts of this clonotype. The chain uses TRBV20-1 and TRBJ2-1; 9 bases align to TRBD2. Germline trimming cut 1 base from V and 2 bases from J; bases unmatched to any gene: 6. Per the germline V gene, CDR1 is DFQATT and CDR2 is SNEGSKA (reference sequence). CDR3 size: 16 residues. Here the CDR3 DNA reads TGCAGTGCTAGAGCTAGCGGGGAGCCCCCCTACAATGAGCAGTTCTTC. Amino acids: CSARASGEPPYNEQFF.

This clonotype was found a few times. V and J are TRBV20-1 and TRBJ2-5; TRBD2 matches 10 bases. Trimming cost V 3 bases and J 1 base; bases outside gene matches: 5. The CDR3 loop spans 15 amino acids. Germline CDR1 reads DFQATT; CDR2 reads SNEGSKA (reference sequence). CDR3 sequence: CSARRTSGLQETQYF. The DNA for the CDR3 is TGCAGTGCTAGGCGGACTAGCGGTCTCCAAGAGACCCAGTACTTC.

J is TRBJ2-1 and V is TRBV5-1; 7 bases match TRBD2. With V trimmed by 1 base and J by 8 bases, 9 bases remained unmatched. The CDR3 totals 15 residues. Germline V gene lookup returns CDR1 SGHRS and CDR2 YFSETQ. This chain's CDR3 is CASSLQSGEVDEQFF. Written as DNA, the CDR3 is TGCGCCAGCAGCTTGCAGAGCGGGGAGGTTGATGAGCAGTTCTTC.

This clonotype showed up just a few times. The chain recombines TRBV6-1 with TRBJ2-1; 7 bases are shared with TRBD2. The junction had 9 bases not matched to a gene; V was cut back by 7 bases and J by 3 bases. The CDR3 is 15 residues long. In germline, CDR1 is MNHNS, CDR2 SASEGT. The CDR3 region is CASKVPSGNYNEQFF. The CDR3 DNA reads TGTGCCAGCAAAGTTCCTAGCGGCAACTACAATGAGCAGTTCTTC.

This clonotype was seen a few times. V is TRBV20-1 and J is TRBJ1-5, with TRBD1 as a possible D gene (5 bases). CDR1 DFQATT and CDR2 SNEGSKA come from the germline V gene (reference sequence). V lost 3 bases and J lost 0, with 12 bases in between. The CDR3 has 15 amino acids. The CDR3: CSARRGGDSNQPQHF. The CDR3 DNA follows: TGCAGTGCTAGGCGCGGGGGGGATAGCAATCAGCCCCAGCATTTT.

This clonotype was found a few times. CDR3 coding DNA: TGCAGTGCTAGACCGGGACCAAACACCGGGGAGCTGTTTTTT. Its protein product is CSARPGPNTGELFF. The genes are TRBV20-1 and TRBJ2-2; tentatively, D is TRBD1 or TRBD2 (5 bases each). The germline CDR1 and CDR2 sequences are DFQATT and SNEGSKA (reference sequence). CDR3 size: 14 residues. The V and J ends lost 2 bases and 2 bases respectively, with 9 bases between them.

The CDR3 bases are TGTGCCAGCAGCTTACCCGCTCGGGGTAGTGAGCAGTTCTTC. Protein: CASSLPARGSEQFF. The gene calls are TRBV7-9 and TRBJ2-1, with D possibly matching TRBD2 (5 bases). The CDR3 covers 14 residues. Germline V lookup: CDR1 SEHNR, CDR2 FQNEAQ (reference sequence). Deletions cut 2 bases from V and 9 bases from J, with 14 bases between.

This clonotype has a count of ten or more. The chain recombines TRBV28 with TRBJ2-4, with unresolved D. Germline V gene sequence: CDR1 MDHEN, CDR2 SYDVKM. Trimming took 6 bases from V and 4 from J, leaving 10 bases between them. This CDR3 is 13 amino acids long. The CDR3 DNA sequence: TGTGCCAGCAGGGAACTCGGAAAAAACATTCAGTACTTC. It is translated as CASRELGKNIQYF.

This clonotype has just a few counts. The chain is built from TRBV5-1 and TRBJ2-1, with TRBD2 identical over 13 bases. In germline, CDR1 is SGHRS, CDR2 YFSETQ. With 4 bases clipped from V and 8 bases from J, the junction kept 6 bases outside the gene matches. This CDR3 contains 15 residues. The DNA for the CDR3 is TGCGCCAGCAGCCTCACTAGCGGGGGGGCCTATGAGCAGTTCTTC. Residues: CASSLTSGGAYEQFF.

As for this clonotype: One end of the junction is discordant with germline, which a read error may explain. The V and J genes are TRBV27 and TRBJ2-3; D not resolved. CDR3 length: 14 amino acids. Germline V gives CDR1 MNHEY, CDR2 SMNVEV (reference sequence). The CDR3 DNA reads TGTGCCAGCATCCCGGCAAGGGCCACAGATACACAGTATTTT. Protein: CASIPARATDTQYF.

The chain is built from TRBV7-8 and TRBJ2-1, with TRBD2 matching 13 bases. V was clipped by 1 base and J by 7 bases; unmatched bases: 10. Germline loops: CDR1 SGHVS, CDR2 FQNEAQ. This CDR3 region has 18 residues. CDR3 DNA: TGTGCCAGCAGCTTAGTAGTAGGGACTAGCGGGAAGTTAAATGAGCAGTTCTTC. Translation: CASSLVVGTSGKLNEQFF.

This clonotype has ten or more counts. This sequence joins TRBV12-3 or TRBV12-4 and TRBJ1-1; the D is unclear. V lost 6 bases and J lost 0, with 5 bases in between. The CDR3 sequence is 12 residues long. CDR3 region: CASRAVNTEAFF. For the CDR3, the DNA is TGTGCCAGCAGGGCAGTGAACACTGAAGCTTTCTTT.

This clonotype came up many times. This chain joins TRBV19 and TRBJ2-2, with 8 nucleotides matching TRBD1. There are 14 residues in the CDR3. Germline V gene lookup returns CDR1 LNHDA and CDR2 SQIVND (reference sequence). Trimming cost V 5 bases and J 5 bases; bases outside gene matches: 4. CDR3 region: CASSARQGTGELFF. The CDR3 bases are TGTGCCAGTAGTGCGCGACAGGGGACCGGGGAGCTGTTTTTT.

This clonotype occurred a few times. The J gene is TRBJ2-2, the V gene TRBV20-1; tentatively, D is TRBD2 (6 bases). The length of the CDR3 is 17 residues. Germline V gene lookup returns CDR1 DFQATT and CDR2 SNEGSKA (reference sequence). V was clipped by 2 bases and J by 2 bases, with 18 bases between them. CDR3 loop: CSARLVTSKSNTGELFF. CDR3 bases: TGCAGTGCTAGACTCGTAACTAGCAAGAGCAACACCGGGGAGCTGTTTTTT.

The chain carries TRBV6-1 and TRBJ2-7; 12 nucleotides line up with TRBD2. The CDR3 is made up of 15 amino acids. The V segment lost 6 bases and the J segment 0 bases; nucleotides outside the gene matches: 3. In germline, CDR1 is MNHNS, CDR2 SASEGT. CDR3 residues: CASRGLAGASYEQYF. In nucleotides, the CDR3 is TGTGCCAGCAGGGGACTAGCGGGCGCCTCCTACGAGCAGTACTTC.

This clonotype came up a few times. This CDR3 reads CASSELVGADHQPQHF. The DNA of the CDR3 is TGTGCCAGCAGTGAATTAGTCGGAGCGGACCATCAGCCCCAGCATTTT. V gene TRBV2 combines with J gene TRBJ1-5; D uncertain. The CDR3 contains 16 residues. CDR1 and CDR2 (germline): SNHLY, FYNNEI. With 2 bases removed from V and 5 bases from J, the gap between germline ends came to 16 bases.